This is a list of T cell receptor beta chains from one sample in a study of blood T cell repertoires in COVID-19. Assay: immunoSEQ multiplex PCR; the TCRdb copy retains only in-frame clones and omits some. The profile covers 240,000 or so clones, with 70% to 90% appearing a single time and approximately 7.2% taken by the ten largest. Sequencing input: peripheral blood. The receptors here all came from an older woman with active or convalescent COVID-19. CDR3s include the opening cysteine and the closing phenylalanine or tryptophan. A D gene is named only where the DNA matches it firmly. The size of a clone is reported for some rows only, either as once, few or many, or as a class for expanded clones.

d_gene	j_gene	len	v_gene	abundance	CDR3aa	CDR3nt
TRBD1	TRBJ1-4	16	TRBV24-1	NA	CATSEGTGGANEKLFF	TGTGCCACCAGTGAGGGGACAGGGGGAGCTAATGAAAAACTGTTTTTT
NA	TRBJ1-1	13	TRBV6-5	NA	CASSRGARTEAFF	TGTGCCAGCAGTAGGGGTGCGCGGACTGAAGCTTTCTTT
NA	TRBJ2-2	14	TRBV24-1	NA	CATRTGTNTGELFF	TGTGCCACCAGAACAGGAACGAACACCGGGGAGCTGTTTTTT
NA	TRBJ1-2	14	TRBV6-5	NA	CASSITDSPRGYTF	TGTGCCAGCAGTATAACGGACAGTCCCCGTGGCTACACCTTC
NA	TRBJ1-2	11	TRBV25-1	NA	CASSYPGGYTF	TGTGCCAGCAGCTACCCCGGGGGCTACACCTTC
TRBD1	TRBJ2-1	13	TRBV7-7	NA	CASSEDRAREQFF	TGTGCCAGCAGCGAGGACAGGGCACGTGAGCAGTTCTTC
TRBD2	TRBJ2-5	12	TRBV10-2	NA	CASSPGGETQYF	TGCGCCAGCTCCCCGGGGGGAGAGACCCAGTACTTC
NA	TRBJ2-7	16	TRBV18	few	CASSPPGLGSSYEQYF	TGTGCCAGCTCACCACCGGGACTCGGGAGCTCCTACGAGCAGTACTTC
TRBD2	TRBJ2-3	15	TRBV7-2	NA	CASSLDGGAADTQYF	TGTGCCAGCAGCTTAGACGGGGGGGCAGCGGATACGCAGTATTTT
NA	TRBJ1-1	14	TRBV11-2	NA	CASSSTPMNTEAFF	TGTGCCAGCAGCTCTACCCCCATGAACACTGAAGCTTTCTTT
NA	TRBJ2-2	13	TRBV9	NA	CASTMWNTGELFF	TGTGCCAGCACTATGTGGAACACCGGGGAGCTGTTTTTT
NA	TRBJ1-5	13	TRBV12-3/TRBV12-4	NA	CASSLSGDQPQHF	TGTGCCAGCAGTTTGTCGGGAGATCAGCCCCAGCATTTT
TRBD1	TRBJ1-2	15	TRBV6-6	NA	CASQLGDRQTRGYTF	TGTGCCAGCCAGTTAGGGGACAGGCAGACCCGGGGCTACACCTTC